A single sample gave rise to the 25 T cell receptor beta chains below, sequenced in a study of blood T cell repertoires in COVID-19. Sequencing was performed with immunoSEQ multiplex PCR; in TCRdb, only in-frame clones are kept and a portion is missing. The sample shows about 14,000 clones, 87% of them seen only once. The sample was peripheral blood. The receptors shown here come from a human donor in a cohort sampled during active COVID-19.

In its sample, this clone ranks as medium-sized. V and J are TRBV2 and TRBJ1-3; D not resolved. Germline V gene sequence: CDR1 SNHLY, CDR2 FYNNEI. The CDR3 contains 15 residues. V lost 6 bases and J 2 bases, leaving 14 bases between the germline ends. The CDR3 DNA reads TGTGCCAGCAGAGCCCTTACAGAAACTGGAAACACCATATATTTT. This translates into CASRALTETGNTIYF. Filled out from reference TRBV2 and TRBJ1-3, the complete variable domain reads EPEVTQTPSHQVTQMGQEVILRCVPISNHLYFYWYRQILGQKVEFLVSFYNNEISEKSEIFDDQFSVERPDGSNFTLKIRSTKLEDSAMYFCASRALTETGNTIYFGEGSWLTVV.

The CDR3: CASTGQWNTEAFF. CDR3 DNA sequence: TGTGCCAGTACCGGACAGTGGAACACTGAAGCTTTCTTT. The chain uses TRBV19 and TRBJ1-1; D is possibly TRBD1 (6 bases). The ends were cut back, 7 bases at V and 1 base at J, with 10 bases in the middle. The CDR3 has 13 amino acids. Germline V CDR1 and CDR2: LNHDA, SQIVND (reference sequence). The full variable domain, rest sourced from reference TRBV19 and TRBJ1-1, is DGGITQSPKYLFRKEGQNVTLSCEQNLNHDAMYWYRQDPGQGLRLIYYSQIVNDFQKGDIAEGYSVSREKKESFPLTVTSAQKNPTAFYLCASTGQWNTEAFFGQGTRLTVV.

The chain links TRBV3-1 (or the pseudogene TRBV3-2) to TRBJ2-2; D is uncertain. CDR3 length equals 14 residues. V was cut by 1 base and J by 2 bases, with 5 bases left in between. The germline V gene has CDR1 LGHDT and CDR2 YNNKEL (reference sequence). The CDR3 nucleotides read TGTGCCAGCAGCCAAGGGCTCAACACCGGGGAGCTGTTTTTT. Protein: CASSQGLNTGELFF.

This rearrangement joins TRBV7-9 to TRBJ2-5, with D perhaps matching TRBD2 (5 bases). The CDR3 spans 13 residues. The ends were cut back, 3 bases at V and 5 bases at J, with 10 bases in the middle. Germline values: CDR1 SEHNR, CDR2 FQNEAQ (reference sequence). CDR3 amino acids: CASSLGWRETQYF. CDR3 nucleotide sequence: TGTGCCAGCAGCTTGGGGTGGAGGGAGACCCAGTACTTC.

The chain recombines TRBV5-8 with TRBJ2-3; TRBD2 is a possible D gene (6 bases). Germline CDR1 is SGHTS and CDR2 is YDEGEE. Trimming pared 3 bases from V and 2 bases from J, leaving 13 bases between. This CDR3 region has 15 residues. The CDR3 region has the DNA TGTGCCAGCAGCTCTCCGGGACTTAACACAGATACGCAGTATTTT. Translating gives CASSSPGLNTDTQYF. Using reference TRBV5-8 and TRBJ2-3 for the parts outside the CDR3, the full variable domain is EAGVTQSPTHLIKTRGQQATLRCSPISGHTSVYWYQQALGLGLQFLLWYDEGEERNRGNFPPRFSGRQFPNYSSELNVNALELEDSALYLCASSSPGLNTDTQYFGPGTRLTVL.

The chain employs TRBV25-1 and TRBJ2-7; D gene ambiguous. This CDR3 is 13 amino acids long. V lost 4 bases and J lost 3, with 10 bases in between. The germline gives CDR1 MGHDK, CDR2 SYGVNS. The CDR3 is CASSVAVSYEQYF. In DNA form, the CDR3 reads TGTGCCAGCAGTGTGGCAGTAAGCTACGAGCAGTACTTC.

The chain joins TRBV29-1 to TRBJ2-1; 11 bases are shared with TRBD2. The CDR3 runs 16 residues. Trimming at V came to 6 bases and at J to 0 bases, leaving 7 bases not matched to a gene. In germline, CDR1 is SQVTM, CDR2 ANQGSEA. CDR3 DNA: TGCAGCGTGGGGGGGGGACTAGCGGTCTCCTACAATGAGCAGTTCTTC. Encoded protein: CSVGGGLAVSYNEQFF.

This chain uses TRBV6-6 with TRBJ2-1; 9 bases agree with TRBD1. With V trimmed by 8 bases and J by 6 bases, 8 bases remained unmatched. There are 14 residues in the CDR3. Per germline, CDR1 MNHNY and CDR2 SVGAGI (reference sequence). The CDR3 bases are TGTGCCAGCCAGGGACAGGGTGTTTCCAATGAGCAGTTCTTC. This gives the protein CASQGQGVSNEQFF.

This chain uses TRBV13 with TRBJ2-1, with a weak D call TRBD1 (5 bases). Germline CDR1 PRHDT, CDR2 FYEKMQ (reference sequence). The CDR3 runs to 20 residues. Trimming removed 5 bases from V and 5 bases from J, with 31 bases in between. CDR3 region: CASSQYQRSQGKSAHNEQFF. The CDR3 DNA follows: TGTGCCAGCAGCCAATACCAACGGAGTCAGGGCAAGAGTGCCCACAATGAGCAGTTCTTC.

V usage is TRBV7-9 and J usage is TRBJ2-3; tentative D call: TRBD2 (5 bases). CDR3 length: 15 amino acids. CDR1 SEHNR and CDR2 FQNEAQ come from the germline V gene (reference sequence). Trimming removed 1 base at V and 2 bases at J, with 10 bases between. CDR3 loop: CASSLGLADTDTQYF. CDR3 bases: TGTGCCAGCAGCTTAGGGCTAGCAGACACAGATACGCAGTATTTT. Using reference TRBV7-9 and TRBJ2-3 for the parts outside the CDR3, the full variable domain is DTGVSQNPRHKITKRGQNVTFRCDPISEHNRLYWYRQTLGQGPEFLTYFQNEAQLEKSRLLSDRFSAERPKGSFSTLEIQRTEQGDSAMYLCASSLGLADTDTQYFGPGTRLTVL.

The sample holds one count of this clone. This chain links TRBV19 with TRBJ1-3; TRBD1 matches 7 bases. V trimming: 5 bases; J trimming: 2 bases; junction bases outside the gene matches: 3. Germline loops: CDR1 LNHDA, CDR2 SQIVND (reference sequence). The CDR3 runs 14 residues. The CDR3 sequence is CASSVGQAGNTIYF. The DNA for the CDR3 is TGTGCCAGTAGTGTCGGACAGGCTGGAAACACCATATATTTT.

This chain links TRBV10-2 with TRBJ2-5; perhaps TRBD1 as D (5 bases). Germline V lookup: CDR1 WSHSY, CDR2 SAAADI. The CDR3 extends over 13 amino acids. Trimming stripped 5 bases from V and 3 bases from J, with 10 bases between. The CDR3 protein is CASSIGREETQYF. The DNA for the CDR3 is TGCGCCAGCAGTATAGGCAGGGAAGAGACCCAGTACTTC.

The V gene is TRBV4-2, the J gene TRBJ2-3, with 12 bases matching TRBD2. Trimming cost V 4 bases and J 0 bases; bases outside gene matches: 8. The CDR3 sequence is 18 residues long. Germline assignment: CDR1 LGHNA and CDR2 YNFKEQ. The CDR3 bases are TGTGCCAGCAGCCTCGGACTAGCGGGAACAACCAGCACAGATACGCAGTATTTT. Translated: CASSLGLAGTTSTDTQYF.

The chain uses TRBV6-2 or TRBV6-3 and TRBJ1-2; D might be TRBD1 (6 bases). Trimming stripped 6 bases from V and 4 bases from J, with 9 bases between. The CDR3 is made up of 12 amino acids. CDR1 is MNHEY and CDR2 is SVGEGT in the germline V gene. CDR3 in DNA: TGTGCCAGCAGCCAGGGGATCTATGGCTACACCTTC. Its protein is CASSQGIYGYTF.

The chain combines TRBV7-9 with TRBJ2-2; D is perhaps TRBD1 (5 bases). V lost 9 bases to trimming and J lost 5 bases, with 13 bases between them. This CDR3 is 13 amino acids long. CDR1 is SEHNR, CDR2 FQNEAQ, per germline (reference sequence). The CDR3 DNA reads TGTGCCAGTAGGGCAGGGTCAACCGGGGAGCTGTTTTTT. Residues: CASRAGSTGELFF.

This rearrangement joins TRBV28 to TRBJ1-2; the match to TRBD1 covers 9 bases. The CDR3 has 14 residues. CDR1 and CDR2 (germline): MDHEN, SYDVKM. Unmatched junction bases numbered 6, after V lost 4 bases and J lost 6 bases. In nucleotides, the CDR3 is TGTGCCAGCAGTTCCCGGGACAGGGTAAATGGCTACACCTTC. Residues: CASSSRDRVNGYTF.

CDR3 nucleotides: TGTGCCAGCAGGAACGCTAGATCCGCTTCGGGGGGCGAGCAGTACTTC. It yields the protein CASRNARSASGGEQYF. This chain uses TRBV2 with TRBJ2-7; 7 bases fit TRBD2. The CDR3 loop spans 16 amino acids. Germline values: CDR1 SNHLY, CDR2 FYNNEI. With 6 bases clipped from V and 6 bases from J, the junction kept 17 bases outside the gene matches.

The chain has TRBV6-5 and TRBJ2-7; D is ambiguous. CDR3 size: 12 residues. V shed 6 bases and J shed 7 bases, with 13 bases lying between them. The germline V gene has CDR1 MNHEY and CDR2 SVGAGI. In nucleotides, the CDR3 is TGTGCCAGCAGAAACGTCGCGAGGGAGCAGTACTTC. It translates to CASRNVAREQYF.

The chain is built from TRBV4-2 and TRBJ2-1; D may be TRBD2 (5 bases). The germline gives CDR1 LGHNA, CDR2 YNFKEQ. The CDR3 spans 16 residues. Trimming stripped 3 bases from V and 0 bases from J, with 12 bases between. DNA for the CDR3: TGTGCCAGCAGCCAGGGCAGCGGAGTCTCCTACAATGAGCAGTTCTTC. Its protein product is CASSQGSGVSYNEQFF.

The sample holds a few counts of this clone. The chain has TRBV27 and TRBJ2-3; perhaps TRBD1 as D (5 bases). The CDR3 is 14 amino acids. V lost 4 bases, J lost 0 bases, and 8 bases lay in between. Germline values: CDR1 MNHEY, CDR2 SMNVEV (reference sequence). CDR3 nucleotide sequence: TGTGCCAGCAGTTCGCAGGGCAGCACAGATACGCAGTATTTT. As protein: CASSSQGSTDTQYF.

This sequence joins TRBV6-5 and TRBJ2-3, with 8 positions matching TRBD2. Germline CDR1 reads MNHEY; CDR2 reads SVGAGI. The CDR3 contains 13 residues. V gave up 10 bases and J gave up 2 bases; unmatched junction bases: 5. The CDR3 DNA sequence: TGTGCCACCCAAGCGGGGGCCACAGATACGCAGTATTTT. Its protein is CATQAGATDTQYF.

The V call is TRBV7-9, the J call TRBJ2-5; TRBD1 matches at 11 bases. The CDR3 totals 14 residues. V shed 5 bases, J shed 1 base, and the junction held 0 bases outside the gene matches. The germline V gene has CDR1 SEHNR and CDR2 FQNEAQ (reference sequence). The CDR3 coding sequence is TGTGCCAGCAGCGGGACAGGGGGCCAAGAGACCCAGTACTTC. This translates into CASSGTGGQETQYF.

This clone was seen just once. The genes are TRBV5-1 and TRBJ2-1, with 9 bases matching TRBD1. The CDR3 is 15 residues long. CDR1 is SGHRS, CDR2 YFSETQ, per germline. With 3 bases clipped from V and 7 bases from J, the junction kept 8 bases outside the gene matches. The CDR3 DNA sequence: TGCGCCAGCAGCTCCGCCGGGACAGGGATAAATGAGCAGTTCTTC. The encoded protein is CASSSAGTGINEQFF.

The chain joins TRBV6-5 to TRBJ1-2; tentative D call: TRBD1 (5 bases). Germline V gene lookup returns CDR1 MNHEY and CDR2 SVGAGI. This CDR3 is 12 amino acids long. Deletions cut 6 bases from V and 5 bases from J, with 10 bases between. The CDR3 protein is CASRLQGYGYTF. The CDR3 DNA is TGTGCCAGCAGACTCCAGGGTTATGGCTACACCTTC.

The chain joins TRBV9 to TRBJ2-3, with a weak D call TRBD2 (5 bases). This CDR3 has 16 residues. V was shortened by 0 bases and J by 1 base, with 12 bases between the two germline ends. Per germline, CDR1 SGDLS and CDR2 YYNGEE. CDR3 in amino acids: CASSVAEGTGTDTQYF. The CDR3, as DNA: TGTGCCAGCAGCGTAGCTGAGGGTACAGGCACAGATACGCAGTATTTT.